The TCR beta chain under discussion was sequenced for a study of shared clonotypes between healthy human individuals. Study as a whole: Per donor, CD8 memory used one plate, CD8 naive used two, CD4 memory used three and CD4 naive used three.

Running of the assay took place at deep level. The protocol was immunoSEQ multiplex PCR, while the TCRdb copy is restricted to in-frame clones and leaves out a portion. This table holds around 2.5 million clones, 93% found once. The V gene lost 3 bases and the J gene lost 0 bases, with 15 bases spanning the gap. Germline CDR1 is LNHDA and CDR2 is SQIVND (reference sequence). The CDR3 has 18 amino acids. With regard to this clone: Its matching antigen is unknown.

Findings and caveats of the study: Some clonotypes were shared by all four sorted-subset donors, while others were not shared. The non-shared ones had lower generation probabilities than the shared ones. A handful of donors shared roughly 5% of their naive CD4 clonotypes.

The sequencing input was naive CD4+ T cells from PBMCs. Subset of the sample: CD45RA+ positively selected. The chain uses TRBV19 and TRBJ2-6; D ambiguous. The sequence was collected from a young man in good health. Some clones in this sample may be carry-over from other donors' samples. CDR3 DNA: TGTGCCAGTAGTATCGATAGGACCGTAGTCTCTGGGGCCAACGTCCTGACTTTC. It translates to CASSIDRTVVSGANVLTF.